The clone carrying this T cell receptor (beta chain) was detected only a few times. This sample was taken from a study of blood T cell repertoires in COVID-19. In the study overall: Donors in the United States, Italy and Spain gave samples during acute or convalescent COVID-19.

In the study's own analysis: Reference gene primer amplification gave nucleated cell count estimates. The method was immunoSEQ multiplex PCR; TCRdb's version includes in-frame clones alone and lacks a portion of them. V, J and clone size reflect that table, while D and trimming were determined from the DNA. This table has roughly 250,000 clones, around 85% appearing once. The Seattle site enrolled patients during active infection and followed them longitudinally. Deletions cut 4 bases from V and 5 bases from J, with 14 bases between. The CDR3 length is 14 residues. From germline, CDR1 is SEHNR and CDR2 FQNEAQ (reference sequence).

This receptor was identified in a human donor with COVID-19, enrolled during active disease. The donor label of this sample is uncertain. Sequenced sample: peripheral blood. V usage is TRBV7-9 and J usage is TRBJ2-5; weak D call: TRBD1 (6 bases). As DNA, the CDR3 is TGTGCCAGCAGCTACCTACAGGGTGGGGAGACCCAGTACTTC. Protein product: CASSYLQGGETQYF.